This T cell receptor beta chain derives from a study of blood T cells in healthy people across ages. Study results and caveats: Naive T cell percentage showed a strong correlation with TCR beta diversity.

About this clonotype: Its antigen is not identified.

Next came a second PCR, run for about 7 to 12 cycles, which used a sample-barcoded 5' primer along with a J-beta primer mix. TCRdb independently ran MiXCR on the 5' RACE reads; one entry per CDR3 protein. The sample lists about 1.6 million distinct CDR3 sequences; about 32% were seen once. Germline V lookup: CDR1 MGHDK, CDR2 SYGVNS. V dropped 6 bases and J dropped 3 bases, with 12 bases sitting between them. This CDR3 has 14 amino acids. The specimen sequenced was blood. The chain uses TRBV25-1 and TRBJ1-3; TRBD1 might be the D (5 bases). This receptor was obtained from a woman in her 30s in good health. The CDR3 DNA reads as TGTGCCAGCAGCGCTCTGGGGGATGGAAACACCATATATTTT. Its translation is CASSALGDGNTIYF.